These 4 T cell receptor beta chains share one sample of origin, sequenced in a study of blood T cell repertoires in COVID-19. TCRdb's table, derived via immunoSEQ multiplex PCR, lists solely in-frame clones and lacks some. The sample shows about 210,000 clones, about 82% of them seen only once. Sample: peripheral blood. These receptors all come from a man aged 50-60 years with COVID-19, enrolled during active disease.

The chain is built from TRBV6-4 and TRBJ2-1, with TRBD2 identical over 10 bases. The CDR3 covers 17 residues. V lost 4 bases and J lost 15; bases outside the gene matches: 21. The germline CDR1 and CDR2 sequences are MRHNA and SNTAGT. This CDR3 reads CASSGPLGIAGGIGMFF. The CDR3 coding sequence is TGTGCCAGCAGTGGACCCCTTGGGATAGCGGGGGGAATAGGCATGTTCTTC.

The table lists this clone with a count of one. The genes are TRBV21-1 and TRBJ2-1; no DNA check was done on the table's D call, TRBD1. TRBV21-1 represents a pseudogene. The CDR3 runs 20 residues. CDR3 DNA: TGTGCCAGCAGCAAAGTGGTGGGCAGGGGATACTTGAGCTCCTACAATGAGCAGTTCTTC. It specifies CASSKVVGRGYLSSYNEQFF.

The chain joins TRBV7-9 to TRBJ1-2; D uncertain. Germline V CDR1 and CDR2: SEHNR, FQNEAQ (reference sequence). The CDR3 has 14 residues. Trimming cost V 5 bases and J 4 bases, with 14 bases left between them. The CDR3 bases are TGTGCCAGCAGCAGACCCCGGGAGGGCTATGGCTACACCTTC. Its protein product is CASSRPREGYGYTF.

The V call is TRBV20-1, the J call TRBJ2-7; tentatively, D is TRBD1 (5 bases). This CDR3 has 13 residues. V was trimmed by 3 bases and J by 1 base, leaving 10 bases between them. The germline gives CDR1 DFQATT, CDR2 SNEGSKA (reference sequence). The CDR3 protein is CSASLAGSYEQYF. The CDR3 region has the DNA TGCAGTGCTAGTTTGGCAGGGTCCTACGAGCAGTACTTC.